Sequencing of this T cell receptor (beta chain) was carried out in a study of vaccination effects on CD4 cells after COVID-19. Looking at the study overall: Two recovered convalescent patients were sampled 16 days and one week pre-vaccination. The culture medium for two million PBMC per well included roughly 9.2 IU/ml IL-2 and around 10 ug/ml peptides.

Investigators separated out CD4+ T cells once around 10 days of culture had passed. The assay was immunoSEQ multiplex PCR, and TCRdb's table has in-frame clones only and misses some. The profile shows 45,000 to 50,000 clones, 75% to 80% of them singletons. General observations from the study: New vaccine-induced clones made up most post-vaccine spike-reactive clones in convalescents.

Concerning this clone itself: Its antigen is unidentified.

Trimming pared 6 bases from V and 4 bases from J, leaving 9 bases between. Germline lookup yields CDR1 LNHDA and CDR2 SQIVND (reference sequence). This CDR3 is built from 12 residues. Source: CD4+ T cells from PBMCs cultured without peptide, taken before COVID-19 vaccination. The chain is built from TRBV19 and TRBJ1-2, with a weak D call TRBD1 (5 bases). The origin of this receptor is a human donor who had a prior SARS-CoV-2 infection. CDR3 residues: CASSPDSYGYTF. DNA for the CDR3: TGTGCCAGTAGCCCTGACAGCTATGGCTACACCTTC.